Listed below are T cell receptor beta chains from one sample, sequenced in a study of shared clonotypes between healthy human individuals. Assay used: immunoSEQ multiplex PCR; TCRdb lists only in-frame clones, some missing. This repertoire shows 2,500,000 or so clones, more than 85% found once; its top ten account for 0.36%. What was sequenced was naive CD4+ T cells from PBMCs. These receptors were taken from a young man in good health. Some clones in this sample may be carry-over from other donors' samples. Both conserved end residues are part of each CDR3. D genes are given only for firm matches. Size is stated for part of the rows, as once, few or many counts, or as a class when the clone is expanded.

abundance: .; v_gene: TRBV7-9; d_gene: .; j_gene: TRBJ1-2; CDR3nt: TGTGCCAGCAGCTCAGGGGAAAACTATGGCTACACCTTC; CDR3aa: CASSSGENYGYTF
abundance: .; v_gene: TRBV7-9; d_gene: TRBD1; j_gene: TRBJ1-6; CDR3nt: TGTGCCAGCGGCGTTAGTGGGACAGATAATTCACCCCTCCACTTT; CDR3aa: CASGVSGTDNSPLHF
abundance: .; v_gene: TRBV10-3; d_gene: .; j_gene: TRBJ1-2; CDR3nt: TGTGCCATCAGTGAGTCGCAGGGAGTCGGTGGCTACACCTTC; CDR3aa: CAISESQGVGGYTF
abundance: .; v_gene: TRBV11-3; d_gene: .; j_gene: TRBJ2-1; CDR3nt: TGTGCCAGCAGCTTGGTCGGAGGAGCTTACAATGAGCAGTTCTTC; CDR3aa: CASSLVGGAYNEQFF
abundance: once; v_gene: TRBV7-9; d_gene: TRBD1; j_gene: TRBJ2-1; CDR3nt: TGTGCCAGCAGCTTGGACAGGGGAGGCTACAATGAGCAGTTCTTC; CDR3aa: CASSLDRGGYNEQFF
abundance: .; v_gene: TRBV5-1; d_gene: .; j_gene: TRBJ1-3; CDR3nt: TGCGCCAGCAGCTTGTTTCCGGGGTCTGGAAACACCATATATTTT; CDR3aa: CASSLFPGSGNTIYF
abundance: .; v_gene: TRBV6-1; d_gene: .; j_gene: TRBJ1-3; CDR3nt: TGTGCCAGCAGTGAAGCGCACGGAAACACCATATATTTT; CDR3aa: CASSEAHGNTIYF
abundance: .; v_gene: TRBV5-1; d_gene: TRBD1; j_gene: TRBJ1-4; CDR3nt: TGCGCCAGCAGTCGAGGGACAGCTAATGAAAAACTGTTTTTT; CDR3aa: CASSRGTANEKLFF
abundance: .; v_gene: TRBV5-4; d_gene: TRBD2; j_gene: TRBJ2-7; CDR3nt: TGTGCCAGCAGCTCCGGGACTAGCGGGAATTACGAGCAGTACTTC; CDR3aa: CASSSGTSGNYEQYF
abundance: .; v_gene: TRBV4-1; d_gene: .; j_gene: TRBJ2-7; CDR3nt: TGCGCCAGCAGCCAAGAGGGGGGCCCTTTCTTTGGAGAGCAGTACTTC; CDR3aa: CASSQEGGPFFGEQYF
abundance: few; v_gene: TRBV7-9; d_gene: .; j_gene: TRBJ1-1; CDR3nt: TGTGCCAGCAGCTTACAGGGGCGGAACACTGAAGCTTTCTTT; CDR3aa: CASSLQGRNTEAFF
abundance: .; v_gene: TRBV28; d_gene: .; j_gene: TRBJ1-2; CDR3nt: TGTGCCAGCAGTTTACAAGGCACTAACTATGGCTACACCTTC; CDR3aa: CASSLQGTNYGYTF
abundance: .; v_gene: TRBV6-1; d_gene: TRBD2; j_gene: TRBJ2-7; CDR3nt: TGTGCCAGCAGTAGGGAGGGAAGCTCCTACGAGCAGTACTTC; CDR3aa: CASSREGSSYEQYF
abundance: .; v_gene: TRBV11-3; d_gene: .; j_gene: TRBJ2-2; CDR3nt: TGTGCCAGCAGCTCTTGGGGGAGCGCGAACACCGGGGAGCTGTTTTTT; CDR3aa: CASSSWGSANTGELFF
abundance: .; v_gene: TRBV2; d_gene: .; j_gene: TRBJ1-2; CDR3nt: TGTGCCAGCAGTGAAGCAAAAGGGGAGAACTATGGCTACACCTTC; CDR3aa: CASSEAKGENYGYTF
abundance: .; v_gene: TRBV10-3; d_gene: TRBD2; j_gene: TRBJ2-7; CDR3nt: TGTGCCATCAGACCCCCCGCGGGAGGTTACGAGCAGTACTTC; CDR3aa: CAIRPPAGGYEQYF
abundance: .; v_gene: TRBV4-1; d_gene: TRBD1; j_gene: TRBJ2-2; CDR3nt: TGCGCCAGCGCGCCGGGACAGGGACCGAACACCGGGGAGCTGTTTTTT; CDR3aa: CASAPGQGPNTGELFF
abundance: .; v_gene: TRBV29-1; d_gene: .; j_gene: TRBJ1-1; CDR3nt: TGCAGCGTTTCGCTGGGGAACACTGAAGCTTTCTTT; CDR3aa: CSVSLGNTEAFF
abundance: once; v_gene: TRBV9; d_gene: TRBD2; j_gene: TRBJ2-3; CDR3nt: TGTGCCAGCAGCGTAGAAGGCGGGAGGGCAGATACGCAGTATTTT; CDR3aa: CASSVEGGRADTQYF
abundance: .; v_gene: TRBV7-2; d_gene: TRBD2; j_gene: TRBJ2-7; CDR3nt: TGTGCCAGCAGCTTCGGGACTAGCGGGACCTACGAGCAGTACTTC; CDR3aa: CASSFGTSGTYEQYF
abundance: .; v_gene: TRBV2; d_gene: .; j_gene: TRBJ1-5; CDR3nt: TGTGCCAGCTCGGGGGGAAGCAATCAGCCCCAGCATTTT; CDR3aa: CASSGGSNQPQHF
abundance: .; v_gene: TRBV7-3; d_gene: .; j_gene: TRBJ2-1; CDR3nt: TGTGCCAGCAGCCTTGGCGGATTCTCCTACAATGAGCAGTTCTTC; CDR3aa: CASSLGGFSYNEQFF
abundance: .; v_gene: TRBV5-1; d_gene: .; j_gene: TRBJ1-1; CDR3nt: TGCGCCAGCAGCTTTTTGGGTATCACTGAAGCTTTCTTT; CDR3aa: CASSFLGITEAFF
abundance: .; v_gene: TRBV5-1; d_gene: .; j_gene: TRBJ2-3; CDR3nt: TGCGCCAGCAGCTTGTCGGAGTCAGCAGATACGCAGTATTTT; CDR3aa: CASSLSESADTQYF
abundance: .; v_gene: TRBV2; d_gene: TRBD1; j_gene: TRBJ1-5; CDR3nt: TGTGCCAGCAGCTCCCCGCAGGGGGCAGGTCAGCCCCAGCATTTT; CDR3aa: CASSSPQGAGQPQHF
abundance: .; v_gene: TRBV28; d_gene: TRBD1; j_gene: TRBJ2-7; CDR3nt: TGTGCCAGCAGTCCCTCGCAGGGAGGACAGGGTCTCTACGAGCAGTACTTC; CDR3aa: CASSPSQGGQGLYEQYF
abundance: .; v_gene: TRBV28; d_gene: TRBD2; j_gene: TRBJ2-1; CDR3nt: TGTGCCAGCAGTTTTAGCGGGAACTACAATGAGCAGTTCTTC; CDR3aa: CASSFSGNYNEQFF
abundance: .; v_gene: TRBV15; d_gene: TRBD1; j_gene: TRBJ2-5; CDR3nt: TGTGCCACCAGCGGACGCCGGGACAGGGTACAAGAGACCCAGTACTTC; CDR3aa: CATSGRRDRVQETQYF
abundance: .; v_gene: TRBV10-2; d_gene: .; j_gene: TRBJ2-7; CDR3nt: TGCGCCAGCAGTGAGTCGGCTACAACCTACGAGCAGTACTTC; CDR3aa: CASSESATTYEQYF